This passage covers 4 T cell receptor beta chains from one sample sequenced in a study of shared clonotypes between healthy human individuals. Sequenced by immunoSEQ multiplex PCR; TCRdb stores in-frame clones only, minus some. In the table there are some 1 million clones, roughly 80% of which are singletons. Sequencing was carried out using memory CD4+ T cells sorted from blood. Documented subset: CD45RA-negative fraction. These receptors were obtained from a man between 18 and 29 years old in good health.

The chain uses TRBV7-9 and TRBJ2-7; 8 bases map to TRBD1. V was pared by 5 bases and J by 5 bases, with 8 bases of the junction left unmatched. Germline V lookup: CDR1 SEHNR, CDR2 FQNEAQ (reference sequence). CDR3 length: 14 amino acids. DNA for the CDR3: TGTGCCAGCAGCCACGGATCGACAGGGGACGAGCAGTACTTC. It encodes CASSHGSTGDEQYF.

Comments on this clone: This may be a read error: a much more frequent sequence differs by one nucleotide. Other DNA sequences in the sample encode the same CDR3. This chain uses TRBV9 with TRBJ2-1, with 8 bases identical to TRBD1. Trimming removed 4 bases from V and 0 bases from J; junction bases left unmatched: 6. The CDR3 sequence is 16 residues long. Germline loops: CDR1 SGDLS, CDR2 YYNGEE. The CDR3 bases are TGTGCCAGCAGCCCCCGGACAGGGAGCTCCTACAATGAGCAGTTCTTC. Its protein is CASSPRTGSSYNEQFF. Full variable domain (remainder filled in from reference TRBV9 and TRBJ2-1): DSGVTQTPKHLITATGQRVTLRCSPRSGDLSVYWYQQSLDQGLQFLIQYYNGEERAKGNILERFSAQQFPDLHSELNLSSLELGDSALYFCASSPRTGSSYNEQFFGPGTRLTVL.

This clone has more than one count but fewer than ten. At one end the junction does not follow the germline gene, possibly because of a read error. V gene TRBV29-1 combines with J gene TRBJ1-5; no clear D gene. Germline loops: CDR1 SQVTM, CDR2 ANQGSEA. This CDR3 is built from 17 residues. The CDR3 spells CSAERLLIRVSNQPQHF. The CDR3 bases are TGCAGCGCTGAAAGGCTCCTGATACGGGTAAGCAATCAGCCCCAGCATTTT.

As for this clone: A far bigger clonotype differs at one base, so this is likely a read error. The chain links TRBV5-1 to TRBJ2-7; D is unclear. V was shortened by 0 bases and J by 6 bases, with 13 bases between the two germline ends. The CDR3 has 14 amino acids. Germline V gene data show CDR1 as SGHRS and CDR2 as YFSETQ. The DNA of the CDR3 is TGCGCCAGCAGCTTGGAGACGGCTTCGATCGAGCAGTACTTC. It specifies CASSLETASIEQYF.